Listed here is a single T cell receptor (beta chain). Its matching antigen is unknown. Trimming took off 5 bases at V and 8 bases at J, with 15 bases between the two ends. Germline lookup yields CDR1 SGHTA and CDR2 FQGNSA. There are 14 residues in the CDR3. Without exception, sorted populations had purity beyond 95%. This entry comes from a study of beta chain features in type 1 diabetes. Study background: Analysis included over 100,000,000 sorted cells drawn from all samples. The study's findings and limits: Healthy donors had naive, central memory and Treg TCRB repertoires that appeared less similar than those seen among patients.

Expressed TCRB transcripts were sequenced because the entire RNA isolate underwent reverse transcription. Naive, central memory and regulatory T cell samples came to a mean of around 3.5 million reads. Sequencing was performed with immunoSEQ multiplex PCR; in TCRdb, only in-frame clones are kept and a portion is missing. The repertoire holds under 950,000 clones, with roughly 16% as singletons. The source of this sequence is a woman younger than 30 in good health. The sequenced sample was naive CD4+ T cells from blood. The rearrangement uses TRBV7-2 and TRBJ1-4, with D possibly TRBD1 on 5 matching bases. CDR3 protein: CASSDPGREEKLFF. CDR3 coding DNA: TGTGCCAGCAGCGATCCGGGACGAGAAGAAAAACTGTTTTTT.